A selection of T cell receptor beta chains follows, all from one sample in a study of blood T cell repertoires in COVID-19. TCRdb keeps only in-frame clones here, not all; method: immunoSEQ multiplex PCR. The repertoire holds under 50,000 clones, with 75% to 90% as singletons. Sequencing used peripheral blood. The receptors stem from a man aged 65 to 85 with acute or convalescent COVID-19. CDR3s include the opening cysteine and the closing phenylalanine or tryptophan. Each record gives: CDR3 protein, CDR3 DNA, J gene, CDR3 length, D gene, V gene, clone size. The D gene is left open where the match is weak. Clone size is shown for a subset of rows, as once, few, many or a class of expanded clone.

CDR3: CASRRTGDEKLFF; DNA: TGTGCCAGCCGAAGGACAGGGGATGAAAAACTGTTTTTT; J: TRBJ1-4; length: 13; D: TRBD1; V: TRBV28; size: .
CDR3: CASSLAGTGPYEQYF; DNA: TGTGCCAGCAGCTTAGCCGGGACAGGACCCTACGAGCAGTACTTC; J: TRBJ2-7; length: 15; D: TRBD1; V: TRBV7-8; size: few
CDR3: CATDTGLEDNEQFF; DNA: TGTGCCACCGATACGGGATTAGAGGACAATGAGCAGTTCTTC; J: TRBJ2-1; length: 14; D: .; V: TRBV19; size: .
CDR3: CASSLWAEGQDYGYTF; DNA: TGTGCCAGCAGTTTATGGGCGGAGGGGCAGGACTATGGCTACACCTTC; J: TRBJ1-2; length: 16; D: .; V: TRBV28; size: once
CDR3: CASSIGDSRSSYNEQFF; DNA: TGTGCCAGTAGTATAGGTGATAGCCGAAGCTCCTACAATGAGCAGTTCTTC; J: TRBJ2-1; length: 17; D: .; V: TRBV19; size: .
CDR3: CASSPQPRQAGYGYTF; DNA: TGTGCCAGCTCACCCCAGCCCCGGCAGGCGGGCTATGGCTACACCTTC; J: TRBJ1-2; length: 16; D: .; V: TRBV18; size: .
CDR3: CASSLRPDGAQPQHF; DNA: TGCGCCAGCAGCTTGCGGCCCGACGGAGCTCAGCCCCAGCATTTT; J: TRBJ1-5; length: 15; D: .; V: TRBV5-1; size: .
CDR3: CASSMGGRENTEAFF; DNA: TGTGCCAGTAGTATGGGCGGTCGGGAGAACACTGAAGCTTTCTTT; J: TRBJ1-1; length: 15; D: .; V: TRBV19; size: once
CDR3: CAWNPRRGQVGYTF; DNA: TGTGCCTGGAACCCCCGCAGGGGGCAGGTTGGCTACACCTTC; J: TRBJ1-2; length: 14; D: TRBD1; V: TRBV30; size: few
CDR3: CASSLLAGEPYEQYF; DNA: TGTGCCAGCAGCTTGCTAGCGGGAGAGCCCTACGAGCAGTACTTC; J: TRBJ2-7; length: 15; D: TRBD2; V: TRBV7-2; size: .
CDR3: CASKPRGDAEAFF; DNA: TGTGCCAGCAAGCCCAGGGGAGACGCTGAAGCTTTCTTT; J: TRBJ1-1; length: 13; D: .; V: TRBV6-4; size: .
CDR3: CASSWSGGVSYEQCF; DNA: TGTGCCAGCAGCTGGAGCGGGGGGGTCTCCTACGAGCAGTGCTTC; J: TRBJ2-7; length: 15; D: TRBD2; V: TRBV5-8; size: .
CDR3: CASRATGPEGYTF; DNA: TGTGCCAGCAGGGCGACAGGGCCTGAGGGCTACACCTTC; J: TRBJ1-2; length: 13; D: TRBD1; V: TRBV5-4; size: .
CDR3: CAAARDTSYGYTF; DNA: TGTGCCGCGGCCAGGGACACTTCTTATGGCTACACCTTC; J: TRBJ1-2; length: 13; D: .; V: TRBV7-2; size: .
CDR3: CASSSSGTLGQPQHF; DNA: TGTGCCAGCAGCTCTAGCGGGACCCTCGGCCAGCCCCAGCATTTT; J: TRBJ1-5; length: 15; D: .; V: TRBV7-9; size: .